The sequence of this T cell receptor beta chain was determined in a study of blood T cell repertoires in COVID-19. The wider study: Sample material is recorded as cDNA or gDNA derived from T cells, B-cell-depleted T cells, or PBMCs.

A single count supports this clone. Original processing notes: Estimates of nucleated cell counts were drawn from the amplification of reference gene primers. Some clones are missing from TCRdb's copy, which holds only in-frame ones; the method was immunoSEQ multiplex PCR. Clonal size and the V and J genes are those of that table, whereas D and trimming came from the DNA. Of hundreds of thousands of clones detected, approximately 83% appear once; the ten largest clones hold approximately 2%. J lost 0 bases, V lost 5 bases, and 2 bases had no gene match. The CDR3 is made up of 14 amino acids. CDR1 is SGHNT and CDR2 is YYREEE in the germline V gene (reference sequence).

The TCR comes from a woman aged 25 to 45 who had recovered from COVID-19. The sequencing sample was made of peripheral blood. The chain joins TRBV5-4 to TRBJ1-1; 9 nucleotides line up with TRBD1. The CDR3 spells CASRGTGMNTEAFF. CDR3 bases: TGTGCCAGCAGAGGGACAGGGATGAACACTGAAGCTTTCTTT.